This T cell receptor (beta chain) was identified in a study of shared clonotypes between healthy human individuals. Deep level was the assay's run setting. Clones were read by immunoSEQ multiplex PCR, and TCRdb kept only the in-frame ones, dropping some. The data hold 1.4 million or so clones, with around 98.5% observed a single time. V dropped 5 bases and J dropped 5; count of bases not matched to a gene: 12. Germline loops: CDR1 SGHDT, CDR2 YYEEEE. The CDR3 is 15 amino acids. Naive CD4+ cells were CD45RA-selected; the remaining cells were memory. The origin of this receptor is a man in his thirties or forties in good health. The specimen sequenced was naive CD4+ T cells sorted from blood. Subset given: CD45RA+ positively selected. J is TRBJ2-7 and V is TRBV5-6, with 8 bases lining up with TRBD1. The DNA for the CDR3 is TGTGCCAGCAGTTACCCGGGACAGGCAAAAGACGAGCAGTACTTC. Residues: CASSYPGQAKDEQYF.